One sample yielded the 18 T cell receptor beta chains listed below, sequenced in a study of T cells expressing NK-cell markers. TCRdb reanalyzed the 5' RACE reads and collapses them to one entry per CDR3 protein, without DNA. The sample includes about 550,000 distinct CDR3 sequences. Sequencing input: blood T cells: a sorted CD56 or NKG2C T cell subset, CD4+ or CD8+ T cells, or bulk PBMC T cells (not recorded which). All receptors derive from a man between 18 and 29 years old in good health.

The chain uses TRBV4-2 and TRBJ2-3. The CDR3 runs to 15 residues. CDR1 is LGHNA, CDR2 YNFKEQ, per germline. The CDR3 reads CASSQDGVASDTQYF.

This chain uses TRBV28 with TRBJ2-7; TCRdb's D gene call, TRBD1, goes unchecked for lack of DNA. The CDR3 contains 19 residues. Germline values: CDR1 MDHEN, CDR2 SYDVKM. The CDR3 spells CASSLTVGTGSTAKWGQYF.

J is TRBJ2-5 and V is TRBV7-2; TCRdb proposes TRBD2, but this gene call is untestable without DNA. The CDR3 has 14 amino acids. Germline V CDR1 and CDR2: SGHTA, FQGNSA. CDR3: CASSLSGTSGTQYF.

V usage is TRBV6-6 and J usage is TRBJ2-7; TCRdb returns TRBD2, unconfirmable since there is no DNA. Germline V CDR1 and CDR2: MNHNY, SVGAGI (reference sequence). The CDR3 totals 12 residues. This chain's CDR3 is CASRDYNYEQYF.

The chain uses TRBV15 and TRBJ2-7. Germline V CDR1 and CDR2: LNHNV, YYDKDF (reference sequence). The CDR3 has 12 amino acids. CDR3 region: CATTGSSYEQYF.

V gene TRBV7-7 combines with J gene TRBJ2-5; the D gene TCRdb calls, TRBD1, cannot be checked with no DNA. CDR3 length: 14 amino acids. CDR1 and CDR2 from the germline V gene are SSHAT and FNYEAQ (reference sequence). CDR3 region: CASSPGLTQETQYF.

The chain is built from TRBV30 and TRBJ2-3; TCRdb's D call of TRBD1 is untestable without DNA. The CDR3 covers 13 residues. Germline CDR1 and CDR2: GTSNPN and SVGIG (reference sequence). CDR3 in amino acids: CAWSRQGADTQYF.

The gene calls are TRBV7-3 and TRBJ2-1; TCRdb designates TRBD2, a call that cannot be tested without DNA. The CDR3 runs 14 residues. Germline values: CDR1 SGHTA, CDR2 FQGTGA. The CDR3 region is CASSAGGTPAEQFF. The full variable domain, completed using reference TRBV7-3 and TRBJ2-1, is GAGVSQTPSNKVTEKGKYVELRCDPISGHTALYWYRQSLGQGPEFLIYFQGTGAADDSGLPNDRFFAVRPEGSVSTLKIQRTERGDSAVYLCASSAGGTPAEQFFGPGTRLTVL.

This rearrangement joins TRBV6-4 to TRBJ2-4. From germline, CDR1 is MRHNA and CDR2 SNTAGT. The CDR3 is 13 amino acids. The chain's CDR3 is CASSDSIGGIQYF.

The chain links TRBV6-2 or TRBV6-3 to TRBJ2-2. The germline gives CDR1 MNHEY, CDR2 SVGEGT. This CDR3 comprises 12 residues. CDR3 residues: CASSPDPGELFF.

The CDR3 loop reads CSATRPRGSEGQPQHF. This sequence joins TRBV20-1 and TRBJ1-5. There are 16 residues in the CDR3. Germline V gene sequence: CDR1 DFQATT, CDR2 SNEGSKA (reference sequence).

This chain connects TRBV27 to TRBJ2-3; TCRdb calls TRBD1, which cannot be checked without DNA. The CDR3 extends over 16 amino acids. In germline, CDR1 is MNHEY, CDR2 SMNVEV (reference sequence). CDR3 residues: CASSGGDRVVTDTQYF.

The chain joins TRBV24-1 to TRBJ2-1; TCRdb names TRBD2, which stays unverified in the absence of DNA. The CDR3 totals 14 residues. Germline V gene sequence: CDR1 KGHDR, CDR2 SFDVKD. The CDR3 sequence is CATSDFANYNEQFF.

The gene calls are TRBV7-2 and TRBJ1-5; no DNA is available, so the TRBD1 call from TCRdb remains unchecked. Per germline, CDR1 SGHTA and CDR2 FQGNSA. This CDR3 region has 16 residues. The CDR3 protein is CASSLWTGGSNQPQHF.

The genes are TRBV5-1 and TRBJ2-4; TCRdb gives TRBD1 as the D gene, but with no DNA this cannot be confirmed. Germline loops: CDR1 SGHRS, CDR2 YFSETQ. This CDR3 is built from 15 residues. This chain's CDR3 is CASSSGDSRGNIQYF. Together with reference TRBV5-1 and TRBJ2-4, the CDR3 gives the full variable domain: KAGVTQTPRYLIKTRGQQVTLSCSPISGHRSVSWYQQTPGQGLQFLFEYFSETQRNKGNFPGRFSGRQFSNSRSEMNVSTLELGDSALYLCASSSGDSRGNIQYFGAGTRLSVL.

This chain uses TRBV29-1 with TRBJ1-6; TCRdb's D gene call, TRBD1, goes unchecked for lack of DNA. The CDR3 loop spans 13 amino acids. Germline CDR1 is SQVTM and CDR2 is ANQGSEA. CDR3 residues: CSARQGMDSPLHF.

The chain is built from TRBV28 and TRBJ2-7. The CDR3 consists of 13 residues. Germline V gene data show CDR1 as MDHEN and CDR2 as SYDVKM. The CDR3 region is CASTTTSTYEQYF.

The chain uses TRBV5-1 and TRBJ2-2; the TCRdb call, TRBD2, lacks DNA for checking. The CDR3 extends over 15 amino acids. From germline, CDR1 is SGHRS and CDR2 YFSETQ. The chain's CDR3 is CASRKREANTGELFF.